Listed below are T cell receptor beta chains from one sample, sequenced in a study of T-cell memory formation after mild COVID-19. TCRdb reprocessed the 5' RACE reads via MiXCR and lists one record per CDR3 protein. The sample consists of some 450,000 distinct CDR3 sequences, 20% of them appearing once. Input material: PBMCs or a T cell subset sorted from them (not recorded which). The receptor set was obtained from an adult woman who had mild COVID-19 (a few samples of this study predate the infection). Cell type and time point are not known. CDR3s include the opening cysteine and the closing phenylalanine or tryptophan. Each record gives: D gene, clone size, J gene, V gene, CDR3 protein, CDR3 DNA. The D gene is left open where the match is weak. Clone sizes are given selectively: once, few, many, or a class where the clone is expanded.

d_call: TRBD1; clone_size: NA; j_call: TRBJ1-5; v_call: TRBV7-8; cdr3_aa: CASSLGTNPTGSSNQPQHF; cdr3_nt: TGTGCCAGCAGCCTAGGTACGAATCCGACAGGGAGCTCCAATCAGCCCCAGCATTTT
d_call: NA; clone_size: few; j_call: TRBJ1-1; v_call: TRBV4-1; cdr3_aa: CASSQLEGLVDTEAFF; cdr3_nt: TGCGCCAGCAGCCAATTGGAGGGGTTGGTGGACACTGAAGCTTTCTTT
d_call: NA; clone_size: NA; j_call: TRBJ2-7; v_call: TRBV18; cdr3_aa: CASSPLSVGESSYEQYF; cdr3_nt: TGTGCCAGCTCCCCATTAAGTGTCGGGGAAAGCTCCTACGAGCAGTACTTC
d_call: TRBD2; clone_size: few; j_call: TRBJ2-7; v_call: TRBV5-1; cdr3_aa: CASSASGSRSYEQYF; cdr3_nt: TGCGCCAGCAGCGCTAGCGGGAGTCGGTCCTACGAGCAGTACTTC
d_call: TRBD1; clone_size: NA; j_call: TRBJ1-2; v_call: TRBV12-5; cdr3_aa: CASGPDRIYGYTF; cdr3_nt: TGTGCTAGTGGCCCGGACAGGATCTATGGCTACACCTTC
d_call: TRBD1; clone_size: NA; j_call: TRBJ1-1; v_call: TRBV6-2/TRBV6-3; cdr3_aa: CASRPYRGGTEAFF; cdr3_nt: TGTGCCAGCAGGCCGTACAGGGGAGGAACTGAAGCTTTCTTT
d_call: NA; clone_size: NA; j_call: TRBJ1-3; v_call: TRBV12-3/TRBV12-4; cdr3_aa: CASSRSTGPHF; cdr3_nt: TGTGCCAGCAGTCGTAGTACCGGGCCCCATTTT
d_call: NA; clone_size: few; j_call: TRBJ2-1; v_call: TRBV2; cdr3_aa: CATEGSSSYNEQFF; cdr3_nt: TGTGCCACCGAGGGGTCAAGCTCCTACAATGAGCAGTTCTTC
d_call: TRBD1; clone_size: NA; j_call: TRBJ2-7; v_call: TRBV20-1; cdr3_aa: CRASSGTGNEQYF; cdr3_nt: TGCAGGGCCTCGTCCGGGACAGGGAACGAGCAGTACTTC
d_call: TRBD1; clone_size: NA; j_call: TRBJ1-1; v_call: TRBV10-3; cdr3_aa: CAISGTGKGDTEAFF; cdr3_nt: TGTGCCATCTCCGGGACAGGGAAAGGAGACACTGAAGCTTTCTTT
d_call: NA; clone_size: few; j_call: TRBJ2-7; v_call: TRBV5-5; cdr3_aa: CASSARLDREIHYEQYF; cdr3_nt: TGTGCCAGCAGCGCTCGATTGGACAGAGAGATACACTACGAGCAGTACTTC
d_call: NA; clone_size: NA; j_call: TRBJ2-7; v_call: TRBV5-1; cdr3_aa: CASSLNYQGDSLYEQYF; cdr3_nt: TGCGCCAGCAGCTTGAATTATCAGGGAGACTCCCTCTACGAGCAGTACTTC
d_call: NA; clone_size: few; j_call: TRBJ2-7; v_call: TRBV5-1; cdr3_aa: CASSEEGWLTFGSYEQYF; cdr3_nt: TGCGCCAGCAGCGAAGAGGGGTGGCTGACCTTCGGCTCCTACGAGCAGTACTTC
d_call: TRBD2; clone_size: few; j_call: TRBJ2-1; v_call: TRBV5-1; cdr3_aa: CASSLVYLAGAQSSYNEQFF; cdr3_nt: TGCGCCAGCAGCTTGGTTTACCTAGCGGGGGCCCAGAGCTCCTACAATGAGCAGTTCTTC
d_call: TRBD2; clone_size: many; j_call: TRBJ2-1; v_call: TRBV7-9; cdr3_aa: CASSLVAGLPNNNEQFF; cdr3_nt: TGTGCCAGCAGCTTAGTAGCGGGACTACCTAATAACAATGAGCAGTTCTTC
d_call: NA; clone_size: few; j_call: TRBJ2-1; v_call: TRBV5-1; cdr3_aa: CASMGGVSYNEQFF; cdr3_nt: TGCGCCAGCATGGGCGGGGTCTCCTACAATGAGCAGTTCTTC
d_call: NA; clone_size: few; j_call: TRBJ1-2; v_call: TRBV11-2; cdr3_aa: CASSSQGSIDGYTF; cdr3_nt: TGTGCCAGCAGCTCGCAGGGAAGTATCGATGGCTACACCTTC
d_call: NA; clone_size: NA; j_call: TRBJ2-1; v_call: TRBV11-2; cdr3_aa: CASTPGYSLNEQFF; cdr3_nt: TGTGCCAGCACCCCGGGCTACTCACTTAATGAGCAGTTCTTC
d_call: NA; clone_size: few; j_call: TRBJ2-7; v_call: TRBV6-2/TRBV6-3; cdr3_aa: CASSYLHEQYF; cdr3_nt: TGTGCCAGCAGTTACCTTCACGAGCAGTACTTC
d_call: NA; clone_size: few; j_call: TRBJ1-1; v_call: TRBV12-3/TRBV12-4; cdr3_aa: CASSFWSGPNTEAFF; cdr3_nt: TGTGCCAGCAGTTTTTGGTCGGGACCAAACACTGAAGCTTTCTTT
d_call: NA; clone_size: NA; j_call: TRBJ2-1; v_call: TRBV7-8; cdr3_aa: CASSGRGSYNEQFF; cdr3_nt: TGTGCCAGCAGCGGCAGGGGATCCTACAATGAGCAGTTCTTC
d_call: NA; clone_size: many; j_call: TRBJ1-1; v_call: TRBV7-2; cdr3_aa: CASSLQLDTEAFF; cdr3_nt: TGTGCCAGCAGCCTACAGTTGGACACTGAAGCTTTCTTT
d_call: NA; clone_size: NA; j_call: TRBJ2-1; v_call: TRBV11-3; cdr3_aa: CASSPRRGLNEQFF; cdr3_nt: TGTGCCAGCAGCCCAAGGAGGGGGCTGAATGAGCAGTTCTTC